The sequence of this TCR beta chain was determined in a study of T-cell reconstitution after alpha-beta-depleted transplantation in children. The V and J ends lost 3 bases and 1 base respectively, with 9 bases between them. This CDR3 comprises 14 residues. Germline values: CDR1 LGHDT, CDR2 YNNKEL (reference sequence). This sample's TCRbeta library carried unique molecular identifier barcodes. TCRdb used MiXCR to reprocess the PCR reads, holding one entry per CDR3 protein. Among more than 550,000 distinct CDR3 sequences listed, roughly 10% were seen once. This receptor was taken from a human donor who donated a stem cell graft to a child with acute myeloid leukemia. Here the sequenced sample was PBMCs from the stem cell graft donor, taken from the stem cell graft. The chain joins TRBV3-1 to TRBJ1-1; the D gene is possibly TRBD1 (6 bases). The CDR3 is CASSHGGPNTEAFF. The CDR3 nucleotides read TGTGCCAGCAGCCACGGGGGGCCGAACACTGAAGCTTTCTTT.